The source of this TCR beta chain is a study of shared clonotypes between healthy human individuals. This CDR3 spans 16 amino acids. CDR1 and CDR2 (germline): MDHEN, SYDVKM. V was trimmed by 5 bases and J by 2 bases, leaving 16 bases between them. This clone showed up just once. Using immunoSEQ multiplex PCR, the repertoire was profiled, and TCRdb retains in-frame clones only, with some absent. Of 2.3 million or so clones in the sample, over 90% were seen once. J is TRBJ1-5 and V is TRBV28; the D gene is possibly TRBD1 (5 bases). This clonotype was sampled from a man aged 18 to 29 in good health. Some clones in this sample may be carry-over from other donors' samples. Sequenced sample: naive CD4+ T cells from PBMCs. The sample's subset: CD45RA+ positively selected. CDR3 in DNA: TGTGCCAGCAGTACCTCCGGGACCGGCGGCAATCAGCCCCAGCATTTT. Translation gives CASSTSGTGGNQPQHF.